The 12 T cell receptor beta chains listed next were all sequenced from one sample in a study of cytomegalovirus exposure and HLA in healthy donors. PCR amplification relied on 60 Vbeta primers (plus 13 Jbeta primers). Some clones are missing from TCRdb's copy, which holds only in-frame ones; the method was immunoSEQ multiplex PCR. Found here are around 150,000 clones, approximately 78% of them singletons; the top ten hold more than 0.75%. The specimen sequenced was PBMCs. The receptors were sampled from a girl aged 2-10 years in good health and CMV-seropositive.

The rearrangement uses TRBV29-1 and TRBJ1-1; 7 nucleotides agree with TRBD1. Germline CDR1 is SQVTM and CDR2 is ANQGSEA. The V segment lost 4 bases and the J segment 11 bases; nucleotides outside the gene matches: 13. The CDR3 extends over 13 amino acids. CDR3 nucleotide sequence: TGCAGCGTTGCCTCACCAGGGGGTGCCTGGGCTTTCTTT. Translated, it gives CSVASPGGAWAFF.

This chain links TRBV6-1 with TRBJ2-3, with 9 bases that match TRBD2. Germline CDR1 reads MNHNS; CDR2 reads SASEGT. V shed 2 bases and J 9 bases; nucleotides not matched to a gene: 9. The CDR3 length is 15 residues. DNA for the CDR3: TGTGCCAGCAGTGAAAGCGGGAGGTCCGAGGAGACGCAGTATTTT. Its translation is CASSESGRSEETQYF.

The V and J genes are TRBV10-3 and TRBJ2-7, with TRBD2 matching over 10 bases. Unmatched junction bases numbered 5, after V lost 6 bases and J lost 0 bases. The CDR3 spans 15 residues. CDR1 ENHRY and CDR2 SYGVKD come from the germline V gene. The CDR3 here is CAISGLAVSSYEQYF. In nucleotides, the CDR3 is TGTGCCATCAGCGGACTAGCGGTGAGCTCCTACGAGCAGTACTTC.

The genes are TRBV9 and TRBJ2-3, with D unresolved. Germline loops: CDR1 SGDLS, CDR2 YYNGEE. The ends were cut back, 3 bases at V and 5 bases at J, with 10 bases in the middle. There are 13 residues in the CDR3. CDR3 loop: CASSASPGDTQYF. The CDR3 coding sequence is TGTGCCAGCAGCGCGAGTCCGGGAGATACGCAGTATTTT.

This clone was recorded once. At one of its ends the junction is not consistent with the germline gene, which may arise from a read error. The chain is built from TRBV30 and TRBJ1-3; D gene uncertain. Germline loops: CDR1 GTSNPN, CDR2 SVGIG (reference sequence). The CDR3 runs 11 residues. The CDR3 coding sequence is TGTGCCTGGAGCTCCCCCGATCCTATTAATTTT. Encoded protein: CAWSSPDPINF.

This clone was seen a handful of times. The rearrangement links TRBV11-3 to TRBJ2-1; D is perhaps TRBD2 (5 bases). V shed 3 bases and J shed 4 bases, with 13 bases lying between them. This CDR3 region has 15 residues. CDR1 and CDR2 (germline): SGHNT, YENEEA. DNA for the CDR3: TGTGCCAGCAGCTTGGAGGAGGTGGGGTACAATGAGCAGTTCTTC. Translating gives CASSLEEVGYNEQFF.

The chain couples TRBV27 to TRBJ2-2; D is unclear. The V and J ends lost 4 bases and 3 bases respectively, with 15 bases between them. In germline, CDR1 is MNHEY, CDR2 SMNVEV (reference sequence). CDR3 length: 16 amino acids. The chain's CDR3 is CASSSTPTGYTGELFF. Written as DNA, the CDR3 is TGTGCCAGCAGTTCGACTCCGACTGGATACACCGGGGAGCTGTTTTTT.

V usage is TRBV5-4 and J usage is TRBJ2-1, with 9 bases lining up with TRBD2. CDR1 SGHNT and CDR2 YYREEE come from the germline V gene (reference sequence). The V gene end was trimmed by 4 bases and the J gene end by 6 bases; junction bases not matched to a gene: 14. The CDR3 runs 17 residues. The CDR3 sequence is CASSPPRKAGGFNEQFF. CDR3 nucleotide sequence: TGTGCCAGCAGCCCTCCCAGAAAAGCGGGAGGTTTCAATGAGCAGTTCTTC.

This clone was picked up a small number of times. This chain links TRBV4-1 with TRBJ2-3, with 7 positions matching TRBD2. CDR3 size: 15 residues. V was pared by 1 base and J by 5 bases, with 6 bases of the junction left unmatched. Germline CDR1 reads MGHRA; CDR2 reads YSYEKL. The CDR3 region has the DNA TGCGCCAGCAGCCAAGCCGGGACTATAGGAGATACGCAGTATTTT. It yields the protein CASSQAGTIGDTQYF.

The chain recombines TRBV4-2 with TRBJ2-1; TRBD2 might be the D (5 bases). The CDR3 sequence is 13 residues long. In germline, CDR1 is LGHNA, CDR2 YNFKEQ. Trimming took 4 bases from V and 9 from J, leaving 13 bases between them. This CDR3 is CASSPTSTSEQFF. Written as DNA, the CDR3 is TGTGCCAGCAGCCCCACCTCAACTAGTGAGCAGTTCTTC.

V usage is TRBV4-1 and J usage is TRBJ1-1; no definite D call. There are 13 residues in the CDR3. V dropped 1 base and J dropped 12 bases, with 15 bases sitting between them. Germline lookup yields CDR1 MGHRA and CDR2 YSYEKL. The CDR3 DNA sequence: TGCGCCAGCAGCCAAGGAGGCCTTGACGGGACTTTCTTT. Residues: CASSQGGLDGTFF.

This clone was counted a single time. This sequence joins TRBV2 and TRBJ2-3, with a possible D match to TRBD2 (5 bases). The CDR3 is 14 residues long. Germline-derived CDR1 and CDR2 are SNHLY and FYNNEI. With 4 bases removed from V and 5 bases from J, the gap between germline ends came to 13 bases. CDR3 loop: CASSVGLALDTQYF. CDR3 DNA: TGTGCCAGCAGTGTAGGGCTAGCACTAGATACGCAGTATTTT.